This T cell receptor (beta chain) was found in a study of CD8 T cells in Susac syndrome. The RNA, about 0.5 to 1 ug, was put through reverse transcription using random hexamers. TCRdb used MiXCR to reprocess the immunoSEQ multiplex PCR reads, holding one entry per CDR3 protein. This sample has 150,000 or so distinct CDR3 sequences, with about 94% found just once. Findings and caveats of the study: That the number of individuals in its TCR sequencing and HLA analysis was relatively small was acknowledged by the study.

Looked up from germline, CDR1 is SGDLS and CDR2 is YYNGEE. Trimming at V came to 0 bases and at J to 2 bases, leaving 3 bases not matched to a gene. The CDR3 length is 15 residues. Sequencing of TCR beta was performed on blood CD8+ and CD4+ T cells. The multiple sclerosis controls consisted of treatment-naive patients with relapsing-remitting disease, either stable or active. Negative isolation yielded CD8+ and CD4+ T cells; FACS enriched TEMRA cells. Only one count was recorded for this clonotype. Antigen unknown. This sequence was found in a human donor with multiple sclerosis. The chain combines TRBV9 with TRBJ2-7, with 9 bases aligning to TRBD2. Sequencing used CD8+ T cells from PBMCs. CDR3 amino acids: CASSVVPSGTYEQYF. DNA of the CDR3: TGTGCCAGCAGCGTAGTTCCTAGCGGGACCTACGAGCAGTACTTC.